This TCR beta chain stems from a study of T-cell memory formation after mild COVID-19. Study overall: Among the donors, TCR clusters were largely specific to each donor. Study-wide results and limits: Clones contracting over day 15 to 85 were CD4/CD8 balanced, with later expanders leaning CD4+. Shrinking CD4+ clones resided mostly in CM and EM, and CD8+ ones in EMRA.

TCRdb itself ran the 5' RACE reads through MiXCR, one entry per CDR3 protein. The data contain 380,000 or so distinct CDR3 sequences, over 13% of them seen just once; the ten biggest clones take up 22%. This clonotype has a handful of counts. Its matching antigen is unknown. This CDR3 comprises 13 residues. Germline CDR1 and CDR2: KGHSH and LQKENI. Deletions cut 3 bases from V and 6 bases from J, with 12 bases between. This chain joins TRBV18 and TRBJ2-7, with a weak D call TRBD2 (6 bases). The origin of this receptor is a man aged 18 to 29 who had mild COVID-19 (a few samples of this study predate the infection). Cell type and time point are not known. The sample comprised PBMCs or a T cell subset sorted from them (not recorded which). The CDR3 nucleotides read TGTGCCAGCTCACCTTCGGAGGGTGGCGAGCAGTACTTC. This sequence encodes CASSPSEGGEQYF.